Shown below are 31 T cell receptor beta chains from a single sample sequenced in a study of shared clonotypes between healthy human individuals. Sequenced by immunoSEQ multiplex PCR; TCRdb stores in-frame clones only, minus some. The data contain hundreds of thousands of clones, approximately 74% of them singletons. The specimen sequenced was memory CD4+ T cells sorted from blood. Indicated subset: CD45RA-negative fraction. The source of these receptors is a woman aged 25-40 years in good health.

The V gene is TRBV5-4, the J gene TRBJ2-1; 9 nucleotides agree with TRBD1. The CDR3 consists of 17 residues. The germline CDR1 and CDR2 sequences are SGHNT and YYREEE (reference sequence). The ends lost 3 bases at V and 2 bases at J; junction bases unmatched: 9. The chain's CDR3 is CASSSRTGAHPYNEQFF. The CDR3 region has the DNA TGTGCCAGCAGCTCACGGACAGGGGCCCACCCCTACAATGAGCAGTTCTTC.

The V and J genes are TRBV4-1 and TRBJ1-4, with D possibly matching TRBD1 (5 bases). The CDR3 is 16 amino acids. Germline CDR1 and CDR2: MGHRA and YSYEKL. V lost 1 base and J 0 bases, leaving 9 bases between the germline ends. CDR3 coding DNA: TGCGCCAGCAGCCAAGCCAGGGCAGCAACTAATGAAAAACTGTTTTTT. This sequence encodes CASSQARAATNEKLFF.

This chain links TRBV6-1 with TRBJ2-5; TRBD1 aligns across 9 bases. This CDR3 spans 13 amino acids. V dropped 6 bases and J dropped 4; count of bases not matched to a gene: 3. CDR1 is MNHNS, CDR2 SASEGT, per germline. The CDR3 sequence: CASSIQGAETQYF. DNA for the CDR3: TGTGCCAGCAGCATACAGGGGGCAGAGACCCAGTACTTC.

Remarks on this clone: Other nucleotide sequences from this sample produce the same CDR3. The J gene is TRBJ2-1, the V gene TRBV7-6, with a possible D match to TRBD2 (6 bases). V was pared by 0 bases and J by 4 bases, with 7 bases between. Germline V gene data show CDR1 as SGHVS and CDR2 as FNYEAQ. The CDR3 consists of 14 residues. The CDR3 loop is CASSLAGGYNEQFF. The CDR3 DNA sequence: TGTGCCAGCAGCTTAGCGGGGGGATACAATGAGCAGTTCTTC.

On this clone itself: Other DNA sequences in this specimen translate into the identical CDR3. The genes are TRBV6-1 and TRBJ2-6; the D call may be TRBD1 or TRBD2 (5 bases each). CDR1 MNHNS and CDR2 SASEGT come from the germline V gene. The length of the CDR3 is 15 residues. With 6 bases removed from V and 0 bases from J, the gap between germline ends came to 9 bases. The CDR3 reads CASRSGGSGANVLTF. The DNA of the CDR3 is TGTGCCAGCAGAAGTGGGGGCTCTGGGGCCAACGTCCTGACTTTC.

The J gene is TRBJ2-1, the V gene TRBV6-5; D ambiguous. The germline CDR1 and CDR2 sequences are MNHEY and SVGAGI. The CDR3 spans 13 residues. Trimming left V 0 bases short and J 11 bases short, with 11 bases between. CDR3 in amino acids: CASSYSPGRKQFF. As DNA, the CDR3 is TGTGCCAGCAGTTACTCCCCCGGTAGGAAGCAGTTCTTC.

The rearrangement links TRBV11-2 to TRBJ1-1; D uncertain. The V gene's germline CDR1 is SGHAT and CDR2 FQNNGV. Trimming removed 1 base from V and 1 base from J, with 7 bases in between. The length of the CDR3 is 14 residues. As DNA, the CDR3 is TGTGCCAGCAGCTTAGCCATTCAGAACACTGAAGCTTTCTTT. This codes for CASSLAIQNTEAFF.

The J gene is TRBJ1-1, the V gene TRBV9; D might be TRBD1 (5 bases). This CDR3 has 15 amino acids. Trimming cost V 0 bases and J 1 base, with 10 bases left between them. Germline CDR1 and CDR2: SGDLS and YYNGEE. DNA for the CDR3: TGTGCCAGCAGCGTAGGGGGGGACCCGAACACTGAAGCTTTCTTT. As protein: CASSVGGDPNTEAFF.

This chain uses TRBV19 with TRBJ2-1; the match to TRBD1 covers 10 bases. The CDR3 is made up of 16 amino acids. The germline V gene has CDR1 LNHDA and CDR2 SQIVND (reference sequence). The V gene end was trimmed by 6 bases and the J gene end by 9 bases; junction bases not matched to a gene: 14. The CDR3 nucleotides read TGTGCCAGTAGCTTATCACCGGGACAGGGGACTAGTGAGCAGTTCTTC. This translates into CASSLSPGQGTSEQFF.

This rearrangement joins TRBV11-2 to TRBJ1-1, with D perhaps matching TRBD1 (5 bases). The CDR3 length is 13 residues. Trimming shortened V by 5 bases and J by 3 bases, and 10 bases separated the two germline ends. Germline assignment: CDR1 SGHAT and CDR2 FQNNGV. Here the CDR3 reads CASSGGSHTEAFF. CDR3 coding DNA: TGTGCCAGCAGCGGGGGGAGCCACACTGAAGCTTTCTTT. Variable domain in full (rest from reference TRBV11-2 and TRBJ1-1): EAGVAQSPRYKIIEKRQSVAFWCNPISGHATLYWYQQILGQGPKLLIQFQNNGVVDDSQLPKDRFSAERLKGVDSTLKIQPAKLEDSAVYLCASSGGSHTEAFFGQGTRLTVV.

The chain combines TRBV19 with TRBJ1-2; D ambiguous. In germline, CDR1 is LNHDA, CDR2 SQIVND (reference sequence). The CDR3 runs to 15 residues. V lost 2 bases to trimming and J lost 4 bases, with 14 bases between them. The CDR3 protein is CASSISLQRAYGYTF. The CDR3 bases are TGTGCCAGTAGTATAAGCCTACAGAGAGCCTATGGCTACACCTTC.

The genes are TRBV20-1 and TRBJ2-7, with D possibly matching TRBD1 (6 bases). Per germline, CDR1 DFQATT and CDR2 SNEGSKA (reference sequence). V lost 5 bases, J lost 6 bases, and 11 bases lay in between. This CDR3 is 11 amino acids long. CDR3 sequence reads: CSAVQGPEQYF. In nucleotides, the CDR3 is TGCAGTGCTGTACAGGGCCCCGAGCAGTACTTC.

The sample holds many counts of this clone. The J gene is TRBJ2-3, the V gene TRBV29-1; TRBD2 matches at 12 bases. The J segment lost 4 bases and the V segment lost 6 bases, leaving 11 bases of the junction unmatched. Per the germline V gene, CDR1 is SQVTM and CDR2 is ANQGSEA. The CDR3 has 16 residues. CDR3 amino acids: CSVLTGLAGRSDTQYF. The CDR3 DNA reads TGCAGCGTACTCACAGGACTAGCGGGAAGGTCAGATACGCAGTATTTT.

The chain links TRBV2 to TRBJ2-5; TRBD2 matches at 11 bases. After removal of 6 bases from V and 2 bases from J, the junction contained 8 bases not matched to a gene. Germline V gene lookup returns CDR1 SNHLY and CDR2 FYNNEI. This CDR3 contains 16 residues. This CDR3 is CASRGPTSGRQETQYF. In DNA form, the CDR3 reads TGTGCCAGCAGGGGACCCACTAGCGGGAGACAAGAGACCCAGTACTTC.

This sequence joins TRBV19 and TRBJ2-1; no reliable D call. V gave up 6 bases and J gave up 7 bases, with 19 bases separating them. Germline-derived CDR1 and CDR2 are LNHDA and SQIVND (reference sequence). The CDR3 contains 15 residues. The CDR3 sequence is CASSPRSIDGNEQFF. The CDR3 DNA reads TGTGCCAGTAGCCCTCGCAGTATAGATGGAAATGAGCAGTTCTTC.

The J gene is TRBJ2-1, the V gene TRBV7-9, with 8 nucleotides matching TRBD2. With V trimmed by 2 bases and J by 7 bases, 7 bases remained unmatched. The CDR3 covers 15 residues. Germline assignment: CDR1 SEHNR and CDR2 FQNEAQ (reference sequence). CDR3 sequence reads: CASSLSGGRTNEQFF. The DNA of the CDR3 is TGTGCCAGCAGCTTATCCGGCGGGAGGACAAATGAGCAGTTCTTC.

The chain carries TRBV20-1 and TRBJ1-2; D remains unclear. From germline, CDR1 is DFQATT and CDR2 SNEGSKA (reference sequence). The CDR3 totals 8 residues. The V and J ends lost 8 bases and 2 bases respectively, with 0 bases between them. CDR3 in amino acids: CSNYGYTF. DNA for the CDR3: TGCAGTAACTATGGCTACACCTTC.

The sample holds a few counts of this clone. The chain recombines TRBV6-1 with TRBJ1-1; a possible D gene is TRBD1 (6 bases). Trimming stripped 3 bases from V and 1 base from J, with 12 bases between. The CDR3 contains 15 residues. Germline V CDR1 and CDR2: MNHNS, SASEGT. CDR3 coding DNA: TGTGCCAGCAGTGATTTCGGGGGCAGGAACACTGAAGCTTTCTTT. This encodes CASSDFGGRNTEAFF.

The genes are TRBV6-1 and TRBJ2-1; TRBD2 matches at 11 bases. Germline-derived CDR1 and CDR2 are MNHNS and SASEGT. Trimming cost V 4 bases and J 6 bases; bases outside gene matches: 2. The CDR3 spans 14 residues. The CDR3 reads CASSVAGGTNEQFF. CDR3 nucleotides: TGTGCCAGCAGTGTAGCGGGGGGGACCAATGAGCAGTTCTTC.

J is TRBJ2-5 and V is TRBV18; 11 nucleotides align to TRBD2. With V trimmed by 8 bases and J by 5 bases, 7 bases remained unmatched. The CDR3 runs 14 residues. CDR1 KGHSH and CDR2 LQKENI come from the germline V gene. CDR3 sequence (DNA): TGTGCCAGCACGTTAGCGGGAGGGGCCGAGACCCAGTACTTC. It codes for CASTLAGGAETQYF. The whole variable domain, remainder taken from reference TRBV18 and TRBJ2-5, is NAGVMQNPRHLVRRRGQEARLRCSPMKGHSHVYWYRQLPEEGLKFMVYLQKENIIDESGMPKERFSAEFPKEGPSILRIQQVVRGDSAAYFCASTLAGGAETQYFGPGTRLLVL.

The chain couples TRBV11-2 to TRBJ1-2, with a tentative D call TRBD1 (5 bases). The germline CDR1 and CDR2 sequences are SGHAT and FQNNGV. The ends were cut back, 3 bases at V and 8 bases at J, with 16 bases in the middle. This CDR3 region has 14 residues. The CDR3 reads CASSLAGTRGGYTF. The CDR3, as DNA: TGTGCCAGCAGCTTGGCCGGGACCCGGGGGGGCTACACCTTC.

This clone showed up many times. The sample contains more than one DNA sequence encoding this CDR3. This chain links TRBV29-1 with TRBJ2-2; 10 nucleotides line up with TRBD1. J lost 7 bases, V lost 6 bases, and 2 bases had no gene match. The CDR3 consists of 12 residues. Per germline, CDR1 SQVTM and CDR2 ANQGSEA. DNA of the CDR3: TGCAGCGTGGGACAGGGGCACGGGGAGCTGTTTTTT. It is translated as CSVGQGHGELFF.

This clone has a handful of counts. The chain combines TRBV27 with TRBJ2-1; D call uncertain. Germline CDR1 is MNHEY and CDR2 is SMNVEV (reference sequence). This CDR3 has 13 residues. Trimming removed 6 bases from V and 4 bases from J, with 10 bases in between. CDR3 residues: CASRFDFYNEQFF. Written as DNA, the CDR3 is TGTGCCAGCAGATTCGACTTTTACAATGAGCAGTTCTTC.

This clone appeared a few times. The chain carries TRBV5-1 and TRBJ1-4, with D tentatively TRBD1 (5 bases). Looked up from germline, CDR1 is SGHRS and CDR2 is YFSETQ. Trimming took off 2 bases at V and 7 bases at J, with 12 bases between the two ends. The CDR3 is 14 residues long. In DNA form, the CDR3 reads TGCGCCAGCAGCTTAGGGACGGCGGGTGAAAAACTGTTTTTT. It translates to CASSLGTAGEKLFF.

This clone was seen ten or more times. The rearrangement links TRBV5-1 to TRBJ2-3; 9 bases fit TRBD2. Germline V gene sequence: CDR1 SGHRS, CDR2 YFSETQ. The CDR3 totals 13 residues. After removal of 4 bases from V and 8 bases from J, the junction contained 5 bases not matched to a gene. CDR3 loop: CASSHETSGTQYF. The DNA of the CDR3 is TGCGCCAGCAGCCACGAGACTAGCGGTACGCAGTATTTT.

The chain employs TRBV7-8 and TRBJ1-6; D might be TRBD1 (5 bases). Germline assignment: CDR1 SGHVS and CDR2 FQNEAQ. V lost 5 bases, J lost 6 bases, and 8 bases lay in between. CDR3 length: 13 amino acids. In DNA form, the CDR3 reads TGTGCCAGCAGCCCAGGGCCTAATTCACCCCTCCACTTT. Translation: CASSPGPNSPLHF.

This rearrangement joins TRBV28 to TRBJ1-5; maybe TRBD1 (5 bases). The length of the CDR3 is 15 residues. V dropped 7 bases and J dropped 0 bases, with 13 bases sitting between them. Germline lookup yields CDR1 MDHEN and CDR2 SYDVKM. The CDR3 loop is CASITGGNSNQPQHF. The CDR3 DNA reads TGTGCCAGCATAACGGGGGGGAATAGCAATCAGCCCCAGCATTTT.

This sequence joins TRBV6-5 and TRBJ2-5; D is uncertain. Trimming removed 0 bases at V and 4 bases at J, with 12 bases between. The CDR3 sequence is 15 residues long. Germline V gives CDR1 MNHEY, CDR2 SVGAGI. CDR3 sequence reads: CASSYSGAPGETQYF. The DNA for the CDR3 is TGTGCCAGCAGTTACTCAGGAGCACCGGGAGAGACCCAGTACTTC.

Comment on this clone: The same CDR3 can be traced to other DNA sequences in this sample. DNA of the CDR3: TGTGCCAGCAGCTTAGCGGGAGGGTCCTACGAGCAGTACTTC. This sequence encodes CASSLAGGSYEQYF. The rearrangement uses TRBV11-2 and TRBJ2-7; TRBD2 aligns across 8 bases. V was clipped by 1 base and J by 1 base; unmatched bases: 0. CDR1 SGHAT and CDR2 FQNNGV come from the germline V gene. The CDR3 loop spans 14 amino acids. Looking up the rest from reference TRBV11-2 and TRBJ2-7 gives the full variable domain: EAGVAQSPRYKIIEKRQSVAFWCNPISGHATLYWYQQILGQGPKLLIQFQNNGVVDDSQLPKDRFSAERLKGVDSTLKIQPAKLEDSAVYLCASSLAGGSYEQYFGPGTRLTVT.

This clone was seen a single time. The chain has TRBV29-1 and TRBJ2-7; D remains ambiguous. The CDR3 has 14 residues. V was clipped by 0 bases and J by 6 bases, with 15 bases between them. Germline V gene sequence: CDR1 SQVTM, CDR2 ANQGSEA. CDR3 amino acids: CSVEDTTLTGEQYF. The CDR3 coding sequence is TGCAGCGTTGAAGATACCACGCTAACGGGCGAGCAGTACTTC.

This rearrangement joins TRBV5-4 to TRBJ2-1, with 9 bases matching TRBD1. Germline CDR1 reads SGHNT; CDR2 reads YYREEE (reference sequence). Unmatched junction bases numbered 5, after V lost 4 bases and J lost 3 bases. The CDR3 sequence is 15 residues long. This chain's CDR3 is CASSQTGQGYNEQFF. The CDR3 DNA reads TGTGCCAGCAGCCAAACGGGACAGGGCTACAATGAGCAGTTCTTC.